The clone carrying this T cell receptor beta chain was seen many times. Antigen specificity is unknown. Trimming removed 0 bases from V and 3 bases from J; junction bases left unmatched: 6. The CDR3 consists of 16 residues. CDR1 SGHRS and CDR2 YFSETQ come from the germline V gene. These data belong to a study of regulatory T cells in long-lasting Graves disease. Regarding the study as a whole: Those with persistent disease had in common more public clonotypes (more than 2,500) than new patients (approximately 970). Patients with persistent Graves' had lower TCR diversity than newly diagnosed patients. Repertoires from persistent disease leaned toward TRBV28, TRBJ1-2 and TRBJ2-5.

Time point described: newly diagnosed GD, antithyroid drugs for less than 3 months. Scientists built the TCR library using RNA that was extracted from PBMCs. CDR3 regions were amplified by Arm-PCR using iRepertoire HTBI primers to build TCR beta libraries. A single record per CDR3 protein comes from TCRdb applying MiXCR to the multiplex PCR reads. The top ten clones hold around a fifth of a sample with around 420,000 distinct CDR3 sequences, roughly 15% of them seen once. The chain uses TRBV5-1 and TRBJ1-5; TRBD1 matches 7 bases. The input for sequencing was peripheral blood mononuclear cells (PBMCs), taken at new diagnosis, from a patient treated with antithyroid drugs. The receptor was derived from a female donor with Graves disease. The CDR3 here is CASSLGPQGSNQPQHF. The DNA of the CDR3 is TGCGCCAGCAGCTTGGGGCCACAGGGGTCCAATCAGCCCCAGCATTTT.